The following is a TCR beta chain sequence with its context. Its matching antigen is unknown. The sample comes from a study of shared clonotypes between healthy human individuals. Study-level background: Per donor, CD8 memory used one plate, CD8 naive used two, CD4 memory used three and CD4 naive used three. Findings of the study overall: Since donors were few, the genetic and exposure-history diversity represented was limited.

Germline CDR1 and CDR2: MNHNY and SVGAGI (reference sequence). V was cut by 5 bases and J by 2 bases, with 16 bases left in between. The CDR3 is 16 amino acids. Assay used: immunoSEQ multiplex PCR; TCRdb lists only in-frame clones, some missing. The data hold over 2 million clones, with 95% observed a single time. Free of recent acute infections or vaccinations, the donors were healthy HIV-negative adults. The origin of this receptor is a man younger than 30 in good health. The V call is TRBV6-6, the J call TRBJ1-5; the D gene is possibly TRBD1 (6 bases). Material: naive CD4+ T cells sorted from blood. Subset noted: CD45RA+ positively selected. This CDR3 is CASSPPGAPGNQPQHF. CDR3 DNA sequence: TGTGCCAGCAGTCCTCCAGGGGCGCCGGGCAATCAGCCCCAGCATTTT.